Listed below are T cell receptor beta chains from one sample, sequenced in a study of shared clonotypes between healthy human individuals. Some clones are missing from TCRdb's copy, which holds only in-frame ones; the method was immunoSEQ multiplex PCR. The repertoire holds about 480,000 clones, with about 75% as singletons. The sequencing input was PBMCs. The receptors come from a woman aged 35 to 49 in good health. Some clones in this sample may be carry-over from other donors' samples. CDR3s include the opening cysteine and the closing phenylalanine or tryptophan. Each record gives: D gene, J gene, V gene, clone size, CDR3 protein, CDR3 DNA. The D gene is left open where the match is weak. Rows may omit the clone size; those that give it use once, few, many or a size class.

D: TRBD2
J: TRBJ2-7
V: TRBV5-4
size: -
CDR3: CASSLGGLAGGSSYEQYF
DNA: TGTGCCAGCAGCTTGGGAGGCCTAGCGGGAGGCAGCTCCTACGAGCAGTACTTC

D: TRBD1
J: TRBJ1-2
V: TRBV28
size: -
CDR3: CASSLWDRGGDGYTF
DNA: TGTGCCAGCAGTTTGTGGGACAGGGGAGGCGATGGCTACACCTTC

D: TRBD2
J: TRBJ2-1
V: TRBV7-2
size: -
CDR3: CASSPPAGGGAREQFF
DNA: TGTGCCAGCAGCCCCCCGGCGGGAGGGGGGGCCAGGGAGCAGTTCTTC

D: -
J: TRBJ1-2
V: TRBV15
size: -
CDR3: CATSREANRPNYGYTF
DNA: TGTGCCACCAGCAGGGAAGCGAACAGGCCGAACTATGGCTACACCTTC

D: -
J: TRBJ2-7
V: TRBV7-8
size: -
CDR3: CASSLWGRSNEQYF
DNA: TGTGCCAGCAGCTTATGGGGGAGGTCCAACGAGCAGTACTTC

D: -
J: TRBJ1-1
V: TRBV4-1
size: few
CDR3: CASSLSTGGGTEAFF
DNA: TGCGCCAGCAGCCTATCAACCGGGGGTGGGACTGAAGCTTTCTTT

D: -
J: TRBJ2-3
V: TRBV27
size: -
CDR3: CASSLWQADTQYF
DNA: TGTGCCAGCAGTTTATGGCAGGCAGATACGCAGTATTTT

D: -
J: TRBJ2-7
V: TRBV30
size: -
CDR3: CAWSVLGAPYEQYF
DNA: TGTGCCTGGAGTGTACTGGGCGCTCCCTACGAGCAGTACTTC

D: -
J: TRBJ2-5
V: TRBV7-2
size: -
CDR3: CASSRNMGETQYF
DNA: TGTGCCAGCAGCCGTAATATGGGAGAGACCCAGTACTTC

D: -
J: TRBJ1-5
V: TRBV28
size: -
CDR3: CASRWAGQPQHF
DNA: TGTGCCAGCAGGTGGGCAGGACAGCCCCAGCATTTT

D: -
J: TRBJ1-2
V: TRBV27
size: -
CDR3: CASGDPPNYGYTF
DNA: TGTGCCAGCGGGGACCCTCCAAACTATGGCTACACCTTC

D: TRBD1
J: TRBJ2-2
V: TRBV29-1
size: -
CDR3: CSVLRQGSNTGELFF
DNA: TGCAGCGTTTTGAGACAGGGGAGCAACACCGGGGAGCTGTTTTTT

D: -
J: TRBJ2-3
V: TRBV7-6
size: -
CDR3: CASSLREELVSTDTQYF
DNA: TGTGCCAGCAGCCTAAGAGAGGAGCTGGTTAGCACAGATACGCAGTATTTT

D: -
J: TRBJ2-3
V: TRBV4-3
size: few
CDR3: CASSQVLLDTQYF
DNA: TGCGCCAGCAGCCAAGTTCTTCTGGATACGCAGTATTTT

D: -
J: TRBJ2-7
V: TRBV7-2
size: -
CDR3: CASSLGSAYEQYF
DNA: TGTGCCAGCAGCTTAGGCTCGGCGTACGAGCAGTACTTC

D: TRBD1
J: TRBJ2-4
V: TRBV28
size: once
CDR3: CASSEQGTVAKNIQYF
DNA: TGTGCCAGCAGCGAACAGGGGACCGTAGCCAAAAACATTCAGTACTTC